These 10 T cell receptor beta chains originate from one sample sequenced in a study of T-cell memory formation after mild COVID-19. TCRdb recomputed calls from the 5' RACE reads with MiXCR, one row per CDR3 protein. The table has just under 550,000 distinct CDR3 sequences, about a fifth seen once. The sample consisted of PBMCs or a T cell subset sorted from them (not recorded which). The receptors originated from an adult woman who had mild COVID-19 (a few samples of this study predate the infection). Cell type and time point are not known.

This clonotype was recorded a few times. This rearrangement joins TRBV29-1 to TRBJ2-7; D might be TRBD1 or TRBD2, each matching 6 bases. The CDR3 has 13 amino acids. From germline, CDR1 is SQVTM and CDR2 ANQGSEA. Trimming took off 3 bases at V and 1 base at J, with 10 bases between the two ends. This chain's CDR3 is CSVEGGESYEQYF. CDR3 coding DNA: TGCAGCGTTGAGGGGGGCGAGTCCTACGAGCAGTACTTC.

The chain has TRBV5-1 and TRBJ1-1; 8 positions agree with TRBD1. The ends lost 5 bases at V and 1 base at J; junction bases unmatched: 7. The germline CDR1 and CDR2 sequences are SGHRS and YFSETQ. There are 15 residues in the CDR3. The CDR3 is CASRDRVEENTEAFF. CDR3 nucleotide sequence: TGCGCCAGCAGGGACAGGGTTGAAGAGAACACTGAAGCTTTCTTT.

The gene calls are TRBV5-1 and TRBJ1-2; no definite D call. The V gene's germline CDR1 is SGHRS and CDR2 YFSETQ. The CDR3 is 15 residues long. V was trimmed by 1 base and J by 2 bases, leaving 12 bases between them. The CDR3 protein is CASSLYTGGNYGYTF. The CDR3 bases are TGCGCCAGCAGCTTGTATACGGGAGGCAACTATGGCTACACCTTC.

This chain's CDR3 is CASTPLGLAGAGELFF. For the CDR3, the DNA is TGTGCCAGCACCCCACTGGGACTAGCGGGAGCCGGGGAGCTGTTTTTT. The chain joins TRBV6-5 to TRBJ2-2; the match to TRBD2 covers 14 bases. Germline CDR1 is MNHEY and CDR2 is SVGAGI. V lost 7 bases, J lost 6 bases, and 7 bases stayed unmatched. The CDR3 sequence is 16 residues long.

The chain couples TRBV3-1 to TRBJ1-1; tentatively, D is TRBD1 (6 bases). CDR3 length equals 12 residues. V dropped 6 bases and J dropped 10 bases, with 15 bases sitting between them. Germline CDR1 LGHDT, CDR2 YNNKEL (reference sequence). CDR3 in DNA: TGTGCCAGCAGTCATCCTGGAGGGGGAGCTTTCTTT. Translating it yields CASSHPGGGAFF.

This clonotype was observed at least ten times. The rearrangement joins TRBV6-4 to TRBJ2-3; TRBD1 agrees at 7 bases. The length of the CDR3 is 19 residues. Per the germline V gene, CDR1 is MRHNA and CDR2 is SNTAGT. V shed 7 bases, J shed 0 bases, and the junction held 19 bases outside the gene matches. CDR3 sequence reads: CASTGVRQGKSGSTDTQYF. The CDR3 region has the DNA TGTGCCAGCACTGGGGTACGACAGGGTAAATCGGGGAGCACAGATACGCAGTATTTT.

This clonotype was detected a few times. This chain links TRBV7-9 with TRBJ1-2; the D gene is possibly TRBD1 (5 bases). The CDR3 has 15 residues. The germline V gene encodes CDR1 SEHNR and CDR2 FQNEAQ (reference sequence). Trimming shortened V by 1 base and J by 3 bases, and 12 bases separated the two germline ends. Written as DNA, the CDR3 is TGTGCCAGCAGCTTAGTGGGGACTGGGTACTATGGCTACACCTTC. It is translated as CASSLVGTGYYGYTF.

This clonotype was found a few times. This chain links TRBV7-8 with TRBJ1-6; D is unclear. Deletions cut 1 base from V and 8 bases from J, with 12 bases between. This CDR3 has 15 amino acids. Germline loops: CDR1 SGHVS, CDR2 FQNEAQ. CDR3 DNA: TGTGCCAGCAGCTTAGGGCTGCCTAGTGATTCACCCCTCCACTTT. The encoded protein is CASSLGLPSDSPLHF.

This clonotype was counted between two and nine times. The V and J genes are TRBV4-1 and TRBJ2-3; maybe TRBD1 (5 bases). Trimming removed 1 base at V and 2 bases at J, with 13 bases between. The CDR3 is 16 residues long. CDR1 MGHRA and CDR2 YSYEKL come from the germline V gene. CDR3 protein: CASSQASGAITDTQYF. The CDR3 DNA reads TGCGCCAGCAGCCAAGCATCTGGGGCCATCACAGATACGCAGTATTTT.

J is TRBJ2-1 and V is TRBV7-8, with D maybe TRBD2 (5 bases). V gave up 3 bases and J gave up 7 bases, with 13 bases separating them. The CDR3 sequence is 14 residues long. Germline CDR1 reads SGHVS; CDR2 reads FQNEAQ. The DNA of the CDR3 is TGTGCCAGCAGCTTGTGGGAGTTGGGGAATGAGCAGTTCTTC. Translating gives CASSLWELGNEQFF.